This passage covers 10 T cell receptor beta chains from one sample sequenced in a study of blood T cell repertoires in COVID-19. Clones were sequenced by immunoSEQ multiplex PCR, and TCRdb holds only the in-frame ones, with some missing. Of about 300,000 clones listed, less than 90% are singletons. Sample: peripheral blood. These receptors all stem from a human donor in a cohort sampled during active COVID-19.

About this clone: The sample has other DNA sequences that encode this CDR3 too. This sequence joins TRBV18 and TRBJ2-5; the D is unclear. In germline, CDR1 is KGHSH, CDR2 LQKENI. Trimming removed 0 bases at V and 4 bases at J, with 6 bases between. The CDR3 contains 13 residues. CDR3 sequence reads: CASSPPPGETQYF. CDR3 nucleotide sequence: TGTGCCAGCTCACCACCGCCGGGAGAGACCCAGTACTTC.

The CDR3 loop is CASRLPGTGNYGYTF. CDR3 nucleotide sequence: TGTGCCAGTAGACTACCCGGGACAGGGAACTATGGCTACACCTTC. The chain uses TRBV19 and TRBJ1-2, with 9 bases aligning to TRBD1. Germline values: CDR1 LNHDA, CDR2 SQIVND (reference sequence). The CDR3 has 15 residues. The junction had 7 bases not matched to a gene; V was cut back by 6 bases and J by 2 bases. Using reference TRBV19 and TRBJ1-2 for the parts outside the CDR3, the full variable domain is DGGITQSPKYLFRKEGQNVTLSCEQNLNHDAMYWYRQDPGQGLRLIYYSQIVNDFQKGDIAEGYSVSREKKESFPLTVTSAQKNPTAFYLCASRLPGTGNYGYTFGSGTRLTVV.

The chain uses TRBV10-3 and TRBJ1-1; 7 bases fit TRBD1. Germline V lookup: CDR1 ENHRY, CDR2 SYGVKD. The ends lost 4 bases at V and 0 bases at J; junction bases unmatched: 14. This CDR3 region has 18 residues. The CDR3 region has the DNA TGTGCCATCAGTGGCGCCTTAGGACAGGCGCCCTTGAACACTGAAGCTTTCTTT. Protein sequence: CAISGALGQAPLNTEAFF.

The rearrangement joins TRBV18 to TRBJ1-1; D might be TRBD1 (5 bases). Per the germline V gene, CDR1 is KGHSH and CDR2 is LQKENI. V was clipped by 4 bases and J by 4 bases, with 13 bases between them. This CDR3 region has 14 residues. The CDR3 protein is CASSRAGGRTEAFF. The CDR3 bases are TGTGCCAGCTCACGCGCCGGGGGTCGCACTGAAGCTTTCTTT.

This chain joins TRBV5-1 and TRBJ1-1, with 9 bases identical to TRBD1. The CDR3 runs to 15 residues. The junction had 10 bases not matched to a gene; V was cut back by 3 bases and J by 7 bases. Per germline, CDR1 SGHRS and CDR2 YFSETQ. This chain's CDR3 is CASSWGQGEAYEAFF. For the CDR3, the DNA is TGCGCCAGCAGCTGGGGACAGGGAGAAGCCTATGAAGCTTTCTTT.

This clone occurred a few times. The chain carries TRBV27 and TRBJ1-1; perhaps TRBD1 as D (5 bases). This CDR3 has 16 residues. The germline CDR1 and CDR2 sequences are MNHEY and SMNVEV (reference sequence). Trimming removed 2 bases at V and 1 base at J, with 14 bases between. The CDR3 DNA follows: TGTGCCAGCAGTTTAAGGGGAGGGAGAGGGAACACTGAAGCTTTCTTT. Translated, it gives CASSLRGGRGNTEAFF.

This chain connects TRBV4-2 to TRBJ2-3; tentatively, D is TRBD2 (7 bases). Trimming left V 4 bases short and J 5 bases short, with 19 bases between. The CDR3 loop spans 16 amino acids. The germline V gene has CDR1 LGHNA and CDR2 YNFKEQ. The CDR3 here is CASSPWGGFQGDTQYF. The DNA for the CDR3 is TGTGCCAGCAGCCCCTGGGGGGGCTTTCAGGGAGATACGCAGTATTTT.

J is TRBJ2-2 and V is TRBV6-6; weak D call: TRBD2 (6 bases). Looked up from germline, CDR1 is MNHNY and CDR2 is SVGAGI (reference sequence). The CDR3 has 14 residues. V lost 2 bases to trimming and J lost 6 bases, with 10 bases between them. The CDR3 loop reads CASSYARDSGELFF. CDR3 nucleotide sequence: TGTGCCAGCAGTTACGCCCGGGACTCCGGGGAGCTGTTTTTT.

This clone was observed a few times. The chain carries TRBV11-2 and TRBJ2-3, with TRBD2 matching over 7 bases. The V and J ends lost 5 bases and 4 bases, in that order; junction bases with no gene match: 9. The CDR3 length is 15 residues. Germline-derived CDR1 and CDR2 are SGHAT and FQNNGV. The CDR3 loop is CASSPRRETSDTQYF. For the CDR3, the DNA is TGTGCCAGCAGCCCGCGGCGGGAGACATCAGATACGCAGTATTTT.

The rearrangement uses TRBV2 and TRBJ1-6; 9 bases map to TRBD1. The CDR3 contains 15 residues. Germline loops: CDR1 SNHLY, CDR2 FYNNEI. Trimming cost V 6 bases and J 7 bases; bases outside gene matches: 7. This CDR3 reads CASRPRGTGNSPLHF. In nucleotides, the CDR3 is TGTGCCAGCAGACCGAGAGGGACAGGGAATTCACCCCTCCACTTT.